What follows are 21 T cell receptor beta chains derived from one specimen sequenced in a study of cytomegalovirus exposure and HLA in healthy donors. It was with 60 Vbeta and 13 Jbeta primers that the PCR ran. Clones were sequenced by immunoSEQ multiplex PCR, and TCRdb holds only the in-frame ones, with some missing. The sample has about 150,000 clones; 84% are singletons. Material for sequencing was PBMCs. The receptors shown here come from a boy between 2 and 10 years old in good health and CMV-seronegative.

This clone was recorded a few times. DNA of the CDR3: TGCGCCAGCAGCCAAGATGGTAGACTGGCCTACGAGCAGTACTTC. Protein product: CASSQDGRLAYEQYF. The rearrangement uses TRBV4-1 and TRBJ2-7; no definite D call. V was pared by 0 bases and J by 2 bases, with 11 bases between. This CDR3 comprises 15 residues. The V gene's germline CDR1 is MGHRA and CDR2 YSYEKL.

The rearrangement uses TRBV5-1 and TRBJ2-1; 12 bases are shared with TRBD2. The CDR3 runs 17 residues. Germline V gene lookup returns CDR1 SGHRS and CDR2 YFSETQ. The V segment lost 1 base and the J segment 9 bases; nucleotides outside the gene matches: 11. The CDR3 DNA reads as TGCGCCAGCAGCTTGAGGTCTAGCGGGAGGGCCGGTAGTGAGCAGTTCTTC. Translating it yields CASSLRSSGRAGSEQFF.

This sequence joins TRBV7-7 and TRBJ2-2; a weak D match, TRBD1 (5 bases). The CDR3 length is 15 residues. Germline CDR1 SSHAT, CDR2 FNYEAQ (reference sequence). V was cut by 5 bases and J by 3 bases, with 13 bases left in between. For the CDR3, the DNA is TGTGCCAGCAGCATGAACAAAGGGGACACCGGGGAGCTGTTTTTT. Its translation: CASSMNKGDTGELFF. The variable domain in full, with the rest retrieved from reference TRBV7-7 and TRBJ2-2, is GAGVSQSPRYKVTKRGQDVTLRCDPISSHATLYWYQQALGQGPEFLTYFNYEAQPDKSGLPSDRFSAERPEGSISTLTIQRTEQRDSAMYRCASSMNKGDTGELFFGEGSRLTVL.

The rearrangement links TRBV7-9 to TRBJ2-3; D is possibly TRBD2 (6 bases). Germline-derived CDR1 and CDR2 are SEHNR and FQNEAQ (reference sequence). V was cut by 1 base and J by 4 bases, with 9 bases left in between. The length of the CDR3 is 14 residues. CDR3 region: CASSLVPGADTQYF. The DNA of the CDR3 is TGTGCCAGCAGCTTAGTGCCGGGGGCAGATACGCAGTATTTT. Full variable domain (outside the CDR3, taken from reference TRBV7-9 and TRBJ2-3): DTGVSQNPRHKITKRGQNVTFRCDPISEHNRLYWYRQTLGQGPEFLTYFQNEAQLEKSRLLSDRFSAERPKGSFSTLEIQRTEQGDSAMYLCASSLVPGADTQYFGPGTRLTVL.

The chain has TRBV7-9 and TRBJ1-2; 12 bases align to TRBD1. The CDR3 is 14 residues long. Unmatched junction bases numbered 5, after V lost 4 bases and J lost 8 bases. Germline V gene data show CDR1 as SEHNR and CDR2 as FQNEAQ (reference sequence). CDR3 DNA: TGTGCCAGCAGCTCAGGGACAGGGGGCCGGGGCTACACCTTC. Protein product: CASSSGTGGRGYTF.

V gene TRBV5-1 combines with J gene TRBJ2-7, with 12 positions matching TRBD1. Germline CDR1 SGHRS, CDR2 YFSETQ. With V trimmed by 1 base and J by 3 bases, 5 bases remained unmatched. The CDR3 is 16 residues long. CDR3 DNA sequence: TGCGCCAGCAGCTTGCCGGGACAGGGGGCTGGCTACGAGCAGTACTTC. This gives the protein CASSLPGQGAGYEQYF.

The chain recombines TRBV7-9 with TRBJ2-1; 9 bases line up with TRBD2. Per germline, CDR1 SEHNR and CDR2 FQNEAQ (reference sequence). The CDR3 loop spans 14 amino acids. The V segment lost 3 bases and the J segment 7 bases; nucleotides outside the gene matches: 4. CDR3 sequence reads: CASSFNAGGNEQFF. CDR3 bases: TGTGCCAGCAGCTTTAATGCGGGAGGGAATGAGCAGTTCTTC.

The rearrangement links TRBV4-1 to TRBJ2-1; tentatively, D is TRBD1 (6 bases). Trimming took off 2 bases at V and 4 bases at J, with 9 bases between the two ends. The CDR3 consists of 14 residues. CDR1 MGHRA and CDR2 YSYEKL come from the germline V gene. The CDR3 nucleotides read TGCGCCAGCAGCCAAATTGGACAGTACAATGAGCAGTTCTTC. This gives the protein CASSQIGQYNEQFF.

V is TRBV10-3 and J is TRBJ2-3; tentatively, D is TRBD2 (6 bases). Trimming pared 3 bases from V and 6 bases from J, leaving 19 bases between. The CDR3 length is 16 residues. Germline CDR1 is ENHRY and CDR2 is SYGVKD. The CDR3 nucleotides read TGTGCCATCAGTGACCGACCAGCGGGCCCGTCGGATACGCAGTATTTT. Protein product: CAISDRPAGPSDTQYF.

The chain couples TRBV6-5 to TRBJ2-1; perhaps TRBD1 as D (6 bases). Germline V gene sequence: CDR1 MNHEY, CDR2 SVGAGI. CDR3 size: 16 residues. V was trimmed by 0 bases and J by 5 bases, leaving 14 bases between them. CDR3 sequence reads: CASSYSRGIYNNEQFF. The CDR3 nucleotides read TGTGCCAGCAGTTACTCGAGGGGGATCTACAACAATGAGCAGTTCTTC.

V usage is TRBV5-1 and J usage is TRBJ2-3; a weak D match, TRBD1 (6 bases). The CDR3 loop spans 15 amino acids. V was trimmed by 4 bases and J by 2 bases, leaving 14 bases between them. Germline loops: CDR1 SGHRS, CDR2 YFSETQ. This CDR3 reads CASSLGTQLTDTQYF. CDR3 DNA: TGCGCCAGCAGCCTCGGGACACAACTCACAGATACGCAGTATTTT.

The CDR3 DNA is TGTGCCAGCAGCGACGGACTACCTGTGGGTGAAAAACTGTTTTTT. Encoded protein: CASSDGLPVGEKLFF. The chain couples TRBV5-4 to TRBJ1-4; no definite D call. The germline V gene encodes CDR1 SGHNT and CDR2 YYREEE (reference sequence). The CDR3 consists of 15 residues. V was shortened by 4 bases and J by 7 bases, with 17 bases between the two germline ends.

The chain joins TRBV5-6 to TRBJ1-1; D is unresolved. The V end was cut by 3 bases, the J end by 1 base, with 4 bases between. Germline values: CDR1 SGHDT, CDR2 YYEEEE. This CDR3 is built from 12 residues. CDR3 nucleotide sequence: TGTGCCAGCAGCTCAGAGAACACTGAAGCTTTCTTT. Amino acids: CASSSENTEAFF.

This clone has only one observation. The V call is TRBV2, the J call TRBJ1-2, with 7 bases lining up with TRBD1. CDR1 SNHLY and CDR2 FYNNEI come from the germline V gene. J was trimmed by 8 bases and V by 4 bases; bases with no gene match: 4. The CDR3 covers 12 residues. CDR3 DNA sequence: TGTGCCAGCAGTGCGGGACAGATCGGCTACACCTTC. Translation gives CASSAGQIGYTF.

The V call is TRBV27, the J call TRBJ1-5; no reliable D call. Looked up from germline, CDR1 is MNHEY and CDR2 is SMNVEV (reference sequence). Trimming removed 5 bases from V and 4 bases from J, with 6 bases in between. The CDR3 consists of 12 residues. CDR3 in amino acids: CASSGLNQPQHF. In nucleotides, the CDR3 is TGTGCCAGCAGTGGACTTAATCAGCCCCAGCATTTT.

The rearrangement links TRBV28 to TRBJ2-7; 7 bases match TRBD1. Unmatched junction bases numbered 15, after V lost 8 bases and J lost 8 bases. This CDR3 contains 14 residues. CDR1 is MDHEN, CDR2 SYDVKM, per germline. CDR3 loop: CASGDSQGQWKQYF. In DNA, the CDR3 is TGTGCCAGCGGGGATTCACAGGGGCAATGGAAGCAGTACTTC. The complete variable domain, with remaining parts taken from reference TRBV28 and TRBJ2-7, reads DVKVTQSSRYLVKRTGEKVFLECVQDMDHENMFWYRQDPGLGLRLIYFSYDVKMKEKGDIPEGYSVSREKKERFSLILESASTNQTSMYLCASGDSQGQWKQYFGPGTRLTVT.

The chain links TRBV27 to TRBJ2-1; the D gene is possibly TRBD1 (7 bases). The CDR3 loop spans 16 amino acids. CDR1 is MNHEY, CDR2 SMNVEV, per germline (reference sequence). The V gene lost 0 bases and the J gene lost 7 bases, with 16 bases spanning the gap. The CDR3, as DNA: TGTGCCAGCAGTTTATCCCGACAGGGAGGTAGAAATGAGCAGTTCTTC. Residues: CASSLSRQGGRNEQFF.

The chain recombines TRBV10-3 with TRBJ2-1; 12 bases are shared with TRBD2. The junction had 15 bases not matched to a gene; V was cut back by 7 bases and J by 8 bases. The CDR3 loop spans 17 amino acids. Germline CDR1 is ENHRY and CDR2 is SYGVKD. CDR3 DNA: TGTGCCATCACCCCGCATAGAGGACTAGCGGGAATCGATGAGCAGTTCTTC. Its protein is CAITPHRGLAGIDEQFF.

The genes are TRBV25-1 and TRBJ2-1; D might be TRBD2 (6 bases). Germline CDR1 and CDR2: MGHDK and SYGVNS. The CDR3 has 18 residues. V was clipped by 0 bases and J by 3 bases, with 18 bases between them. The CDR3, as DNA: TGTGCCAGCAGTGAATATTTTAGCGGAGTCGGAGGCTACAATGAGCAGTTCTTC. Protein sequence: CASSEYFSGVGGYNEQFF.

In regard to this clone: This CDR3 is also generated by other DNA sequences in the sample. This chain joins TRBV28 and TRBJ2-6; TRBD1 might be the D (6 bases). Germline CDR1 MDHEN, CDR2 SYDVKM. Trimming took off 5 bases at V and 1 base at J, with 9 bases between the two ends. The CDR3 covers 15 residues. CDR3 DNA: TGTGCCAGCAGTCTTCAGGGGTCTGGGGCCAACGTCCTGACTTTC. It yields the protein CASSLQGSGANVLTF.

The CDR3 region is CAWAGAAETQYF. CDR3 in DNA: TGTGCCTGGGCGGGAGCTGCCGAGACCCAGTACTTC. This rearrangement joins TRBV30 to TRBJ2-5, with TRBD2 matching 7 bases. The germline V gene encodes CDR1 GTSNPN and CDR2 SVGIG (reference sequence). This CDR3 has 12 residues. The V segment lost 5 bases and the J segment 5 bases; nucleotides outside the gene matches: 5.